Below, one T cell receptor (beta chain) is given with its context. Its antigen is unknown. The junction departs from the called germline gene at one end, perhaps through a read error. Preparation of the library involved the immunoSEQ multiplex PCR assay. The multiplex PCR relied on a mix of 60 forward primers for TCR Vbeta segments and 13 reverse primers for TCR Jbeta segments. The CDR3 region of rearranged TCR beta genes was amplified from genomic DNA by a multiplex PCR assay. The amplified TCR beta libraries were sequenced on the Illumina HiSeq System as 87-base-pair reads. The authors processed their data as follows. A later analysis tallied 80 million to 95 million unique TCR beta chains across the 640 or so repertoires, and approximately 12 million of those chains were shared by two or more donors. A nearest-neighbor algorithm error-corrected the raw reads and collapsed the reads into unique sequences, merging closely related sequences to remove PCR and sequencing errors. To assign V, D and J gene segments, CDR3 sequences were aligned to IMGT reference sequences. For a sequence to be retained, a match of at least six nucleotides was required to both a V gene segment and a J gene segment. Rearrangements were classified as productive when the CDR3 lacked stop codons and remained in frame with V and J, and all other rearrangements were classified as non-productive. Following IMGT convention, CDR3 was defined as the stretch from the second conserved V-encoded cysteine to the conserved J-encoded phenylalanine. In an earlier analysis of 550 to 650 of the donors, sequences lacking an unambiguous match to a single V gene segment were excluded. In an earlier analysis of about 590 of the donors, a V segment was called functional when productive rearrangements were above 56.7%, and segregating when the standard deviation between donors exceeded 5%. A statistical classification framework was built for diagnosing cytomegalovirus status from the catalog of TCR beta chain sequences. A later analysis assigned V and J genes by comparing TCR nucleotide sequences with IMGT/GENE-DB human TR gene sequences. The TCRdist pipeline was used in a later analysis to assign CDR3 sequences and most-parsimonious VDJ recombination scenarios. In a later analysis, every TCR beta chain was defined by the combination of its CDR3 amino acid sequence and its V-gene family, and reads without a unique V-gene family were dropped. To address suspected cross-contamination and a sequencing artifact, a later analysis removed approximately 590 highly shared, low-generation-probability nucleotide sequences. In a later analysis, a clonal expansion index for each public chain was calculated from normalized within-repertoire ranks of inferred template counts. In a later analysis, generation probabilities were computed with a VDJ recombination model fitted to out-of-frame rearrangements, and the resulting probabilities were checked against IGoR. Hypergeometric tests were used in a later analysis to score TCR-TCR, TCR-HLA and TCR-CMV co-occurrence, with a repertoire-size bias correction applied to the TCR pairs. To estimate false discovery rates, a later analysis permuted the HLA or CMV assignments 20 times. In a later analysis, co-occurring TCRs were grouped using DBSCAN, with TCRdist sequence similarity added in when clustering inside HLA-allele-positive subsets. Repertoires with fewer than 30,000 or more than 120,000 public chains, plus five repertoires with anomalous nucleotide sharing, were excluded from co-occurrence clustering. The source is immuneACCESS, and TCRdb retained only in-frame sequences with V and J called. Part of the clones is not carried over; for the studies checked, unresolved V genes explain less than half of this, and the remainder is unexplained. The DNA gave D and trimming, while V, J and clone size come from that table. For this sample there are roughly 93,000 clones; about 80% appear just once. Clones ranked in the top ten supply roughly 9.7% of the sample.

The germline V gene sets CDR1 to MDHEN and CDR2 to SYDVKM. The cysteine opens and the phenylalanine closes a CDR3 of 12 amino acids. Only the CDR3 region is kept as DNA, spanning 36 bases read in frame from base 1. In total, roughly 710 healthy bone marrow donors made up the cohort. All cohort members were sampled while nominally healthy, although unrecorded immune exposures were likely present. The donor tested CMV seropositive and was one of the 289 seropositive cohort members. A peripheral blood sample was collected from each donor, and TCR beta sequencing was performed on peripheral blood mononuclear cells. The Qiagen DNeasy Blood Extraction Kit was used to extract genomic DNA from the blood cell samples. This entry belongs to a study of cytomegalovirus exposure and HLA in healthy donors (dated by TCRdb to the late 2010s). A note on the overall study: An earlier analysis of approximately 640 of the donors reported 250 to 300 Gb of sequence data and 117 million unique TCR beta sequences from 150 million to 200 million T cells. Rather than using new phenotypic data, the later analysis identified candidate immune exposures from TCR beta sequences and from how often those sequences occurred across donors. The study was designed to test whether signatures of past pathogen exposure could be identified by cataloging public T cell receptors. Among roughly 370 genotyped donors of the cohort, an average of approximately 240,000 unique TCR beta nucleotide sequences were sequenced per donor, roughly 20% of them non-productive. Alongside the repertoire data, information on donor age, sex, ethnicity and CMV serostatus was compiled. Roughly five DR-DQ haplotypes were treated as single units for association and clustering because of strong linkage in the cohort. HLA typing included class I and class II loci at four-digit resolution. To study patterns of TCR occurrence, a later analysis re-analyzed previously published TCR beta repertoires from hundreds of donors and added high-resolution HLA genotyping. To predict cytomegalovirus infection status, the study combined high-throughput TCR immunosequencing, statistical association of individual TCRs with disease status, and machine learning. Approximately 300 gigabases of sequencing data and 70 million to 95 million unique TCR sequences made up an early release that covered 500 to 650 HLA-typed donors. To decide whether each TCR beta V gene segment behaved as functional or pseudogenic, an earlier analysis of approximately 600 of the donors relied on high-throughput TCR beta sequencing. The study used immunosequencing to profile the T cell repertoires of 666 subjects and linked those repertoires to cytomegalovirus serostatus. A separate validation cohort of over 95 different subjects was used in addition to the roughly 620-subject first cohort. All discovery cohort repertoires had been generated on a single sequencing platform. In a later genetic analysis, genome-wide SNP genotypes for about 55% of the 666 donors were used, and that subset was treated as a discovery cohort. Of the 300 to 450 genotyped donors, around 81% fell in the genetic ancestry cluster associated with self-reported Caucasian donors. Typing coverage differed by locus: A, B, C, DRB1 and DQB1 were typed in roughly 629-630 donors, DQA1 in 522, DPA1 in 600 to 610, and DPB1 in 400 to 490. The paper's findings and limits, for the study overall: A further reported finding was that TCR beta sequences accurately predicted the HLA-A and HLA-B alleles for most subjects in the first cohort. In vitro tests confirmed that three of the cytomegalovirus-associated TCR beta chains recognize cytomegalovirus antigens. This cohort had only TCR beta chains sequenced, and the lack of alpha or paired-chain data limited which features could be detected. Linkage disequilibrium might explain the correlated functional status among segregating V segments, but an unknown experimental factor could not be excluded. Because counts were too low, roughly 18 rarely observed V segments, including chromosome 9 orphons, were left out of the earlier analysis of a few hundred of the donors. Some IMGT-functional V segments, including TRBV6-2 and TRBV6-3, could not be distinguished by the 87-base-pair reads and were therefore excluded. According to a later genetic analysis, donors in an Asian-associated ancestry cluster had fewer N-insertions in productive TCRs than the approximately 700-donor mean. The classifier was reported to diagnose cytomegalovirus status with high specificity and sensitivity in both the original cohort and the validation cohort. In a later analysis, about 16,000 TCR beta sequences were associated with specific HLA alleles at a false discovery rate of 0.05. A later analysis found that most CMV-associated TCR beta chains appeared HLA-restricted, with HLA associations seemingly driven largely by CMV exposure. It was suggested by the authors that the approach could potentially be generalized to other disease states and immunological phenotypes. Sequencing depth was assumed to be roughly uniform across donors in the presence/absence analyses, though that assumption may not hold. An association between a missense DCLRE1C variant and V-gene and J-gene trimming of TCR beta chains was found in a later genetic analysis and replicated in an independent cohort. A later analysis found that TCR association rates varied across HLA loci, with DRB1 alleles showing the most associated TCRs and HLA-C alleles the fewest. Most TCR sequences were observed very rarely across donors, whereas some public TCRs were present in many individuals. In a later analysis, several top co-occurrence clusters were reported to appear linked to parvovirus B19, influenza, CMV and Epstein-Barr virus. For the cohort, immune exposure information was limited to CMV serostatus. A cluster of highly shared sequence variants was judged likely to be a technical artifact of the sequencing pipeline. In a later analysis, HLA-associated TCR beta chains showed more clonal expansion and lower generation probabilities than non-associated chains that were equally common. When HLA alleles, especially DR and DQ, strongly co-occurred, attributing TCR associations to individual alleles was difficult. In an earlier analysis of approximately 590 of the donors, most TCR beta V segments appeared in productive rearrangements about 87% or about 30% of the time, broadly matching IMGT annotations. HLA typing was unavailable for some donors at each locus, so association tests used only the typed subset. In the study, roughly 160 TCR beta chains were listed as associated with cytomegalovirus.

This clonotype was sampled from a young man in good health and CMV-seropositive. Material for sequencing was PBMCs. This chain joins TRBV28 to TRBJ2-3, with 7 bases aligning to TRBD1. The CDR3 here reads CASSEGTVTQYF. The sequenced DNA: TGTGCCAGCAGCGAAGGGACAGTTACGCAGTATTTT.